This T cell receptor beta chain was sequenced in a study of blood T cell repertoires in COVID-19. Profiling relied on immunoSEQ multiplex PCR, and the TCRdb table lists in-frame clones only, not all of them. The sample has a few hundred thousand clones; around 90% are singletons. This CDR3 has 15 residues. V was pared by 5 bases and J by 4 bases, with 15 bases between. In germline, CDR1 is SEHNR, CDR2 FQNEAQ (reference sequence). V gene TRBV7-9 combines with J gene TRBJ1-3; possibly TRBD1 for D (6 bases). The sequence came from a man younger than 30 who had recovered from COVID-19. The sample taken for sequencing was PBMCs or T cells enriched from blood (not recorded which). In nucleotides, the CDR3 is TGTGCCAGCAGCCGCTCTACAGGGTTCGGAAACACCATATATTTT. As protein: CASSRSTGFGNTIYF. The full variable domain, rest sourced from reference TRBV7-9 and TRBJ1-3, is DTGVSQNPRHKITKRGQNVTFRCDPISEHNRLYWYRQTLGQGPEFLTYFQNEAQLEKSRLLSDRFSAERPKGSFSTLEIQRTEQGDSAMYLCASSRSTGFGNTIYFGEGSWLTVV.